This T cell receptor beta chain was recovered during a study of blood T cell dynamics during melanoma immunotherapy. Study-level information: Patients with metastatic melanoma got pembrolizumab or nivolumab-ipilimumab as first-line care. Broader study findings: PBMC repertoires of eventual disease-control patients split at W3 into clonality or diversity gains.

Concerning this clone: The antigen is unknown.

The V end lost 8 bases, the J end lost 5 bases, and 9 bases lay between the germline ends. The CDR3 consists of 11 residues. Per the germline V gene, CDR1 is MNHEY and CDR2 is SVGAGI. The protocol was immunoSEQ multiplex PCR, while the TCRdb copy is restricted to in-frame clones and leaves out a portion. Among almost 25,000 clones listed, 70% to 90% were seen once. The time point denotes: pre-treatment baseline. Blood was drawn before treatment and at week 3 after checkpoint blockade. No patient had earlier systemic cancer treatment, concurrent immunosuppressants, or another active cancer. This sequence originates from a human donor with melanoma. The chain employs TRBV6-5 and TRBJ2-5, with no clear D. Sequencing was performed on blood, taken from a patient treated with checkpoint blockade. As DNA, the CDR3 is TGTGCCAGCCGCGTTTTCGAGACCCAGTACTTC. The encoded protein is CASRVFETQYF.